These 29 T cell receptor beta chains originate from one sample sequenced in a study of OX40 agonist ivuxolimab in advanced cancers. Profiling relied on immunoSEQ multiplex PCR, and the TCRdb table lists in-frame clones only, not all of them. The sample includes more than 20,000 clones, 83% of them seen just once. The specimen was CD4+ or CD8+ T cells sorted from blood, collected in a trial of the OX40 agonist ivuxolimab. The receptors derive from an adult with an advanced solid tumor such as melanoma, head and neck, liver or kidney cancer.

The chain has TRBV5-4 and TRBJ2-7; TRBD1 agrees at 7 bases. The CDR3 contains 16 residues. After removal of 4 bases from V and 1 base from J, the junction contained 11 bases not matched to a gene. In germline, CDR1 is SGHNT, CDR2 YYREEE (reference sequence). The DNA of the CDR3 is TGTGCCAGCAGCCAAGACCCCGGGACAGAATCCTACGAGCAGTACTTC. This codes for CASSQDPGTESYEQYF. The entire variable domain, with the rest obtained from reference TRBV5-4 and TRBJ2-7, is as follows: ETGVTQSPTHLIKTRGQQVTLRCSSQSGHNTVSWYQQALGQGPQFIFQYYREEENGRGNFPPRFSGLQFPNYSSELNVNALELDDSALYLCASSQDPGTESYEQYFGPGTRLTVT.

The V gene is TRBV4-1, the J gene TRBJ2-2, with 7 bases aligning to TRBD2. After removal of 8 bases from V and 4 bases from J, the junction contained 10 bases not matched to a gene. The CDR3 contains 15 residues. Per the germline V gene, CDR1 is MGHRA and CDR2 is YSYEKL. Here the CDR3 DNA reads TGCGCCAGCGGGGGGGAGACGGGCAGCACCGGGGAGCTGTTTTTT. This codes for CASGGETGSTGELFF.

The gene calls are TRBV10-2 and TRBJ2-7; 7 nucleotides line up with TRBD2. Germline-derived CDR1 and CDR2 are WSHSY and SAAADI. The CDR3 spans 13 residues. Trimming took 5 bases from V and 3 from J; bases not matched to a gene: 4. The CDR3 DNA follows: TGCGCCAGCAGTAGCGGGGCAATCTACGAGCAGTACTTC. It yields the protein CASSSGAIYEQYF.

The CDR3 DNA follows: TGTGCCAGTAGTATAGGTGCAGGGGCGAGTGAGCAGTTCTTC. It codes for CASSIGAGASEQFF. The chain recombines TRBV19 with TRBJ2-1; weak D call: TRBD1 (6 bases). From germline, CDR1 is LNHDA and CDR2 SQIVND (reference sequence). V was pared by 1 base and J by 9 bases, with 13 bases between. CDR3 length: 14 residues.

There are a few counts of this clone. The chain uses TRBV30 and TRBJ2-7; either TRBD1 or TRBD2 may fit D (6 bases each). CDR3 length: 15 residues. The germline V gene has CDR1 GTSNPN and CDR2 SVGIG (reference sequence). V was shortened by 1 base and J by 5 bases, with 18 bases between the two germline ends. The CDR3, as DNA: TGTGCCTGGAGTGGAGGAGGGGGACGGGTGGACGAGCAGTACTTC. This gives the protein CAWSGGGGRVDEQYF.

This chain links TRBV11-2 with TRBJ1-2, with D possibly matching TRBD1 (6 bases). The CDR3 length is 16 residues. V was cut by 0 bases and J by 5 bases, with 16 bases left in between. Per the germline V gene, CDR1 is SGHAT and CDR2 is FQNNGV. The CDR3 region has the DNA TGTGCCAGCAGCTTAGATTGGGGGCGAGCGAAATATGGCTACACCTTC. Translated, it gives CASSLDWGRAKYGYTF.

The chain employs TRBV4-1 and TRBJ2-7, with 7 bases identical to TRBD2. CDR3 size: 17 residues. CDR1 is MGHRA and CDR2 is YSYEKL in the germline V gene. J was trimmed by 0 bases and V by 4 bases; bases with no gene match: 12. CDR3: CASSLQAAGASSYEQYF. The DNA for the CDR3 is TGCGCCAGCAGCCTGCAAGCCGCGGGAGCGAGCTCCTACGAGCAGTACTTC.

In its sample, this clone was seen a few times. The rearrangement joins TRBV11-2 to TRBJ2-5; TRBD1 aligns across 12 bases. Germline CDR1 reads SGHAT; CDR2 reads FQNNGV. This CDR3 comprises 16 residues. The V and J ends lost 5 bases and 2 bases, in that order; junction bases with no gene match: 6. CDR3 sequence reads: CASSEGQGAFQETQYF. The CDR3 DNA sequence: TGTGCCAGCAGCGAGGGACAGGGGGCGTTTCAAGAGACCCAGTACTTC.

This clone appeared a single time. The CDR3 sequence: CATSSRTGYGELFF. Here the CDR3 DNA reads TGTGCCACCAGCAGCCGAACAGGGTACGGGGAGCTGTTTTTT. The V gene is TRBV15, the J gene TRBJ2-2; TRBD1 is a possible D gene (6 bases). The ends were cut back, 3 bases at V and 7 bases at J, with 12 bases in the middle. This CDR3 is 14 amino acids long. Germline V gene data show CDR1 as LNHNV and CDR2 as YYDKDF (reference sequence).

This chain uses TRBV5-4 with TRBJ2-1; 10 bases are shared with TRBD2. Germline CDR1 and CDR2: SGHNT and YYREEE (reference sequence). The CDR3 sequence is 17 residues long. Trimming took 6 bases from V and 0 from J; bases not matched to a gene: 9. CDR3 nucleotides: TGTGCCAGCACCGGGGGTAGCGGGGGGAGCTCCTACAATGAGCAGTTCTTC. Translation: CASTGGSGGSSYNEQFF.

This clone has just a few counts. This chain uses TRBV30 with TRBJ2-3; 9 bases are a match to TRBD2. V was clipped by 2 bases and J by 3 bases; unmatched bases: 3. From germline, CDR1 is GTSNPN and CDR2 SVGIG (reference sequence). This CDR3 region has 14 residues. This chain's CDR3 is CAWSLAGRTDTQYF. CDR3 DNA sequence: TGTGCCTGGAGTCTAGCGGGGCGGACAGATACGCAGTATTTT.

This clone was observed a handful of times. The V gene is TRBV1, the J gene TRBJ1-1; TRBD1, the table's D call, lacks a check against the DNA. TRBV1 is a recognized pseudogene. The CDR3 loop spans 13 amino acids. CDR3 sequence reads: CTSSQAGYTEAFF. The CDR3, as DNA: TGCACCAGCAGCCAGGCAGGGTACACTGAAGCTTTCTTT.

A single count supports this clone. The CDR3 protein is CASNPVGAGTDTQYF. Here the CDR3 DNA reads TGTGCCAGCAATCCAGTAGGAGCAGGCACAGATACGCAGTATTTT. The chain employs TRBV6-5 and TRBJ2-3; no clear D. Trimming stripped 7 bases from V and 1 base from J, with 15 bases between. Germline V gives CDR1 MNHEY, CDR2 SVGAGI. The CDR3 runs to 15 residues.

The CDR3 is CASSPGLAGGPSDTQYF. CDR3 bases: TGTGCCAGCAGTCCGGGACTAGCGGGAGGGCCGTCGGATACGCAGTATTTT. V gene TRBV27 combines with J gene TRBJ2-3; TRBD2 matches 16 bases. This CDR3 comprises 17 residues. V trimming: 5 bases; J trimming: 6 bases; junction bases outside the gene matches: 8. From germline, CDR1 is MNHEY and CDR2 SMNVEV (reference sequence).

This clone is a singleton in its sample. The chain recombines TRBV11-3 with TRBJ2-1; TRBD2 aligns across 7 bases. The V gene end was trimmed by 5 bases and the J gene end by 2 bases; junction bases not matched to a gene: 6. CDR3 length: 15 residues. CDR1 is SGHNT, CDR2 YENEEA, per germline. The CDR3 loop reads CASSPGTTPYNEQFF. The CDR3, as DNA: TGTGCCAGCAGCCCAGGGACTACTCCCTACAATGAGCAGTTCTTC.

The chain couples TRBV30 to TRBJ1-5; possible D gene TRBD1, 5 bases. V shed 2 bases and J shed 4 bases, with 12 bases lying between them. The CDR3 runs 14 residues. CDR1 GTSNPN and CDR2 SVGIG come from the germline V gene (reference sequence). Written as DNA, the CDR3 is TGTGCCTGGAGTACCGGGGCCCTTAATCAGCCCCAGCATTTT. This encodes CAWSTGALNQPQHF.

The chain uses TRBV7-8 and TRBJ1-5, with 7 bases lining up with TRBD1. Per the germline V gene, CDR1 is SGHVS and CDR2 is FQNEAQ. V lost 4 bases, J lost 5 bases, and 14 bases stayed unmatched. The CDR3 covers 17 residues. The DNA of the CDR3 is TGTGCCAGCAGCTCCAGCAGCCTCTACAGGGGCGATCAGCCCCAGCATTTT. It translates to CASSSSSLYRGDQPQHF.

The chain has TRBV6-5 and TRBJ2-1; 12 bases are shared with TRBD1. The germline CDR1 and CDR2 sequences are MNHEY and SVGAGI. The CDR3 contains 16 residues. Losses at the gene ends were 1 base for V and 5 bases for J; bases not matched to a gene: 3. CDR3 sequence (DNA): TGTGCCAGCAGTTACTTCGGGACAGGGGGCAACAATGAGCAGTTCTTC. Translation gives CASSYFGTGGNNEQFF.

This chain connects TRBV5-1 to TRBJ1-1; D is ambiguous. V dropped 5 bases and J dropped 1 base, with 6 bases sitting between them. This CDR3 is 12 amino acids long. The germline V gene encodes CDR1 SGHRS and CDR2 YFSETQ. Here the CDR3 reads CASRKENTEAFF. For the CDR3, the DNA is TGCGCCAGCAGGAAAGAGAACACTGAAGCTTTCTTT.

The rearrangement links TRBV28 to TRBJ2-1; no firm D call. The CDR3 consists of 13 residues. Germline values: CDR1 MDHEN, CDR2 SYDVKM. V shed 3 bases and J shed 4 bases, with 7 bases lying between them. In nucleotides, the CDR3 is TGTGCCAGCAGTTTCGGCTTTTACAATGAGCAGTTCTTC. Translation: CASSFGFYNEQFF.

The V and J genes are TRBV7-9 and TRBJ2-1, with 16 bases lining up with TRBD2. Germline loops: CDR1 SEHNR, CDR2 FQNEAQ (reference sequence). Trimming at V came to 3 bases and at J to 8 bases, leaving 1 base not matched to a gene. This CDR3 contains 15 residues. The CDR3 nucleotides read TGTGCCAGCAGCTTCGGGACTAGCGGGAGGGATGAGCAGTTCTTC. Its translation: CASSFGTSGRDEQFF.

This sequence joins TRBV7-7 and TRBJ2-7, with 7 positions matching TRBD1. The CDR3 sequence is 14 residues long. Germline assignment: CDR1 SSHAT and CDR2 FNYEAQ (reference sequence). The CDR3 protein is CAVQGDSYPYEQYF. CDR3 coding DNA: TGTGCTGTGCAAGGGGACAGCTATCCTTACGAGCAGTACTTC.

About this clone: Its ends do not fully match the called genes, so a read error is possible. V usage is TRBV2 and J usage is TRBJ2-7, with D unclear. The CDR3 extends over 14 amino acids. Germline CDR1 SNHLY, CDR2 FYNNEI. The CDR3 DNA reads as TGTGCCAGCAGTGAAACCCCCTCGGAACGCGCACTACACTTC. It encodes CASSETPSERALHF.

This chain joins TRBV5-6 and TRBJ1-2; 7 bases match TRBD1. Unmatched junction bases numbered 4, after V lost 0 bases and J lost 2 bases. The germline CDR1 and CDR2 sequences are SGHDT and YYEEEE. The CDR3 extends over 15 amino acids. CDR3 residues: CASSLGDSGNYGYTF. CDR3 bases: TGTGCCAGCAGCTTGGGGGACAGCGGAAACTATGGCTACACCTTC.

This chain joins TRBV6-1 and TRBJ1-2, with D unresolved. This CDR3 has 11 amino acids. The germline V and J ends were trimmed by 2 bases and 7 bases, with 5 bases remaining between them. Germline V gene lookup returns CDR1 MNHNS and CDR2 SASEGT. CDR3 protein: CASSENGGYTF. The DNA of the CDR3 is TGTGCCAGCAGTGAAAACGGTGGCTACACCTTC.

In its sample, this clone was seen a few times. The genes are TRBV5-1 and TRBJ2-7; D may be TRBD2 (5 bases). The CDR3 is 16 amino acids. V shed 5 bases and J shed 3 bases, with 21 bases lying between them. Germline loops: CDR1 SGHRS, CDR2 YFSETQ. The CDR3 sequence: CASREGLIPSYYEQYF. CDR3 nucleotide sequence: TGCGCCAGCAGAGAAGGACTGATCCCTAGCTACTACGAGCAGTACTTC.

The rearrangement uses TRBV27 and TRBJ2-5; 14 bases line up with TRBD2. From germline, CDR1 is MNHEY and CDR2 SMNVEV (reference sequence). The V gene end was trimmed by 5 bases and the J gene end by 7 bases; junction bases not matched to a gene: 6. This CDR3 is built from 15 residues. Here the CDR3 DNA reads TGTGCCAGCAGTCCAGGGACTAGCGGGAGAGGGACCCAGTACTTC. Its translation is CASSPGTSGRGTQYF.

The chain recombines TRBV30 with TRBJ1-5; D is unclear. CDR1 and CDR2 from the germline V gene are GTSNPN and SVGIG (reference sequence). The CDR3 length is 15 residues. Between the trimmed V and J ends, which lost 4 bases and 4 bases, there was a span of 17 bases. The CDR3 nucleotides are TGTGCCTGGATGGCCGGGGAGGGAGGGAATCAGCCCCAGCATTTT. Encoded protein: CAWMAGEGGNQPQHF.

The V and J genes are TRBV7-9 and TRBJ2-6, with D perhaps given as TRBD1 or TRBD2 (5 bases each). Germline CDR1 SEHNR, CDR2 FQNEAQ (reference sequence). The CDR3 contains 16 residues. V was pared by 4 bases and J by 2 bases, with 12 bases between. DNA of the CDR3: TGTGCCAGCAGCTGGGGCGGGTTTGCTGGGGCCAACGTCCTGACTTTC. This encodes CASSWGGFAGANVLTF.